This T cell receptor (beta chain) was obtained from a study of T cells in Graves' hyperthyroidism and ophthalmopathy. There are 14 residues in the CDR3. V lost 4 bases and J lost 5; bases outside the gene matches: 6. Germline CDR1 and CDR2: MDHEN and SYDVKM. Clinical symptoms, serum thyroxine and TRAb, thyroid ultrasound and orbital computed tomography together formed the diagnostic basis. Study-wide results and caveats: Most thyroid-expanded clonotypes above 0.001 were also found in blood. In simple terms, a model built on 13 V-J features told ophthalmopathy apart from stable hyperthyroidism.

What was amplified from RNA transcripts were TCR beta CDR3 regions. When the TCR CDR3 underwent first-round RT-PCR, the HTBI primer set was used. TCRdb recomputed calls from the multiplex PCR reads with MiXCR, one row per CDR3 protein. Counted here are about 500,000 distinct CDR3 sequences, roughly an eighth occurring once; the ten biggest clones make up 17%. This clonotype was counted between two and nine times. What it binds is unknown. Input material: blood. The chain carries TRBV28 and TRBJ2-7, with 9 bases aligning to TRBD1. The receptor's source is a young woman with Graves' hyperthyroidism. The CDR3 loop is CASSSGQGFDEQYF. In nucleotides, the CDR3 is TGTGCCAGCAGTTCCGGACAGGGGTTCGACGAGCAGTACTTC.